A single sample is the source of the 20 T cell receptor beta chains below, sequenced in a study of blood T cells in healthy people across ages. Combining a sample-barcoded 5' primer with a J-beta primer mix, a second PCR ran for roughly 7 to 12 cycles. TCRdb processed the 5' RACE reads anew with MiXCR; each CDR3 protein has one entry. The table lists around 1,000,000 distinct CDR3 sequences, 20% to 25% of them singletons. These same data were also listed under a study on T cells of mothers and their children.

Sequenced material: blood. Source of these receptors: a girl aged 2 to 9 in good health.

This clonotype has just a few counts. The gene calls are TRBV29-1 and TRBJ2-3, with TRBD2 matching 11 bases. The V gene end was trimmed by 3 bases and the J gene end by 0 bases; junction bases not matched to a gene: 8. Germline V CDR1 and CDR2: SQVTM, ANQGSEA. The CDR3 consists of 17 residues. The CDR3 bases are TGCAGCGTTGAGGGGCTAGCGGGAGGCAGTAGCACAGATACGCAGTATTTT. This translates into CSVEGLAGGSSTDTQYF.

This clonotype was seen only a few times. The chain carries TRBV9 and TRBJ2-5, with TRBD2 as a possible D gene (5 bases). TRBJ2-7 explains the end of the DNA better; the J call may be wrong. Looked up from germline, CDR1 is SGDLS and CDR2 is YYNGEE. The CDR3 sequence is 16 residues long. CDR3 DNA: TGTGCCAGCAGCCCCGGGGTCGGGGAATTTAACTACGAGCAGTACTTC. Protein sequence: CASSPGVGEFNYEQYF.

This clonotype was found a few times. The chain carries TRBV6-2 or TRBV6-3 and TRBJ1-2, with D uncertain. This CDR3 is built from 11 residues. Germline lookup yields CDR1 MNHEY and CDR2 SVGEGT. V was pared by 5 bases and J by 6 bases, with 7 bases between. The DNA for the CDR3 is TGTGCCAGCAGTAGAAAACATGGCTACACCTTC. Translating it yields CASSRKHGYTF.

The chain employs TRBV15 and TRBJ2-3; 7 nucleotides align to TRBD2. Trimming removed 0 bases from V and 3 bases from J; junction bases left unmatched: 24. The CDR3 has 22 amino acids. Germline loops: CDR1 LNHNV, CDR2 YYDKDF (reference sequence). The DNA of the CDR3 is TGTGCCACCAGCAGAGATCTCTACGGTTGGGCGGGAGAGCCCAATAAAACAGATACGCAGTATTTT. Amino acids: CATSRDLYGWAGEPNKTDTQYF.

The rearrangement uses TRBV10-3 and TRBJ2-3, with 7 bases lining up with TRBD2. Germline CDR1 ENHRY, CDR2 SYGVKD. The J segment lost 2 bases and the V segment lost 8 bases, leaving 7 bases of the junction unmatched. This CDR3 contains 14 residues. The DNA of the CDR3 is TGTGCCATCGGGGCGGGGGTTACCACAGATACGCAGTATTTT. Protein product: CAIGAGVTTDTQYF.

V gene TRBV18 combines with J gene TRBJ1-4; a possible D gene is TRBD1 (6 bases). V lost 3 bases to trimming and J lost 8 bases, with 19 bases between them. From germline, CDR1 is KGHSH and CDR2 LQKENI. The CDR3 has 16 residues. The chain's CDR3 is CASSPSVPGASEKLFF. In DNA form, the CDR3 reads TGTGCCAGCTCACCCTCCGTGCCGGGGGCGTCGGAAAAACTGTTTTTT.

This clonotype turned up a few times. The chain recombines TRBV7-9 with TRBJ2-3, with unresolved D. The DNA end is a closer match to TRBJ1-5, so the J assignment may be wrong. CDR1 and CDR2 (germline): SEHNR, FQNEAQ (reference sequence). The CDR3 covers 14 residues. In DNA, the CDR3 is TGTGCCAGCAGCCACGGGATTAGCACAGATACGCAGCATTTT. Its translation: CASSHGISTDTQHF.

The chain carries TRBV5-5 and TRBJ2-7; D unresolved. Germline V CDR1 and CDR2: SGHKS, YYEKEE (reference sequence). CDR3 length equals 15 residues. The V gene lost 3 bases and the J gene lost 4 bases, with 17 bases spanning the gap. CDR3 coding DNA: TGTGCCAGCAGCTCACACGGTCTCCTTGGGTACGAGCAGTACTTC. It is translated as CASSSHGLLGYEQYF. The full variable domain, rest sourced from reference TRBV5-5 and TRBJ2-7, is DAGVTQSPTHLIKTRGQQVTLRCSPISGHKSVSWYQQVLGQGPQFIFQYYEKEERGRGNFPDRFSARQFPNYSSELNVNALLLGDSALYLCASSSHGLLGYEQYFGPGTRLTVT.

The chain recombines TRBV28 with TRBJ2-1; D gene uncertain. The tail of the sequence fits TRBJ2-7 better, so the J call may be wrong. Germline V CDR1 and CDR2: MDHEN, SYDVKM. There are 11 residues in the CDR3. The DNA of the CDR3 is TGTGCCAGCAGTTTGAGAAGCGAGCAGTACTTC. As protein: CASSLRSEQYF.

This chain uses TRBV7-6 with TRBJ1-2; 7 nucleotides match TRBD1. CDR3 length: 15 amino acids. Losses at the gene ends were 5 bases for V and 0 bases for J; bases not matched to a gene: 6. The germline gives CDR1 SGHVS, CDR2 FNYEAQ. The CDR3 loop reads CASSMGTDTNYGYTF. The DNA of the CDR3 is TGTGCCAGCAGCATGGGGACAGATACTAACTATGGCTACACCTTC. The full variable domain, completed using reference TRBV7-6 and TRBJ1-2, is GAGVSQSPRYKVTKRGQDVALRCDPISGHVSLYWYRQALGQGPEFLTYFNYEAQQDKSGLPNDRFSAERPEGSISTLTIQRTEQRDSAMYRCASSMGTDTNYGYTFGSGTRLTVV.

This chain links TRBV6-5 with TRBJ1-1, with TRBD1 matching 8 bases. Germline V lookup: CDR1 MNHEY, CDR2 SVGAGI. CDR3 length: 16 residues. V was clipped by 2 bases and J by 6 bases; unmatched bases: 11. The DNA for the CDR3 is TGTGCCAGCAGTTACCAACAAACCCCGACAGGGGCTGAAGCTTTCTTT. Its protein is CASSYQQTPTGAEAFF.

There are a few counts of this clonotype. V and J are TRBV5-1 and TRBJ1-6, with D unresolved. The germline V and J ends were trimmed by 4 bases and 8 bases, with 16 bases remaining between them. The CDR3 spans 15 residues. Germline V lookup: CDR1 SGHRS, CDR2 YFSETQ. The CDR3 spells CASSDFFDGYSPLHF. CDR3 in DNA: TGCGCCAGCAGCGATTTTTTCGACGGCTATTCACCCCTCCACTTT.

A few counts support this clonotype. V usage is TRBV4-1 and J usage is TRBJ2-2; D is ambiguous. The CDR3 contains 14 residues. Germline CDR1 reads MGHRA; CDR2 reads YSYEKL. V shed 0 bases and J shed 5 bases, with 7 bases lying between them. CDR3 loop: CASSQDVRTGELFF. The CDR3 DNA sequence: TGCGCCAGCAGCCAAGATGTTCGAACCGGGGAGCTGTTTTTT.

The rearrangement links TRBV7-2 to TRBJ2-5; 10 bases map to TRBD2. Losses at the gene ends were 3 bases for V and 6 bases for J; bases not matched to a gene: 7. Germline V gene sequence: CDR1 SGHTA, CDR2 FQGNSA. This CDR3 spans 15 amino acids. The CDR3 loop reads CASSFQRGGLKTQYF. CDR3 coding DNA: TGTGCCAGCAGCTTTCAGCGGGGGGGCCTAAAGACCCAGTACTTC.

The chain links TRBV28 to TRBJ2-5; TRBD2 matches at 10 bases. This CDR3 contains 18 residues. Germline CDR1 is MDHEN and CDR2 is SYDVKM. Losses at the gene ends were 4 bases for V and 5 bases for J; bases not matched to a gene: 16. Here the CDR3 reads CASSYIRTSGNSRETQYF. Here the CDR3 DNA reads TGTGCCAGCAGTTACATTAGGACTAGCGGAAACTCTAGGGAGACCCAGTACTTC. The entire variable domain, with the rest obtained from reference TRBV28 and TRBJ2-5, is as follows: DVKVTQSSRYLVKRTGEKVFLECVQDMDHENMFWYRQDPGLGLRLIYFSYDVKMKEKGDIPEGYSVSREKKERFSLILESASTNQTSMYLCASSYIRTSGNSRETQYFGPGTRLLVL.

V gene TRBV20-1 combines with J gene TRBJ2-7; unclear D gene. This CDR3 contains 13 residues. The germline V gene has CDR1 DFQATT and CDR2 SNEGSKA (reference sequence). V was trimmed by 6 bases and J by 1 base, leaving 13 bases between them. The CDR3 bases are TGCAGTGCCGCGCTGTTCGAGTCCTACGAGCAGTACTTC. It specifies CSAALFESYEQYF.

This rearrangement joins TRBV20-1 to TRBJ2-1, with 10 bases that match TRBD2. Germline loops: CDR1 DFQATT, CDR2 SNEGSKA (reference sequence). CDR3 length equals 15 residues. V was pared by 5 bases and J by 8 bases, with 12 bases of the junction left unmatched. CDR3 loop: CSAPLGTSDDDEQFF. CDR3 bases: TGCAGTGCTCCCCTAGGGACTAGCGACGATGATGAGCAGTTCTTC.

V gene TRBV16 combines with J gene TRBJ2-4; TRBD2 is a possible D gene (5 bases). Trimming removed 3 bases from V and 10 bases from J, with 13 bases in between. This CDR3 is 13 amino acids long. Germline-derived CDR1 and CDR2 are KGHSY and FQNENV. The CDR3 DNA is TGTGCCAGCAGCCAGGCGATGGACTCAATTCAGTACTTC. Its translation is CASSQAMDSIQYF. Full variable domain (remainder filled in from reference TRBV16 and TRBJ2-4): GEEVAQTPKHLVRGEGQKAKLYCAPIKGHSYVFWYQQVLKNEFKFLISFQNENVFDETGMPKERFSAKCLPNSPCSLEIQATKLEDSAVYFCASSQAMDSIQYFGAGTRLSVL.

This clonotype occurred a few times. This sequence joins TRBV20-1 and TRBJ2-1, with no clear D. Looked up from germline, CDR1 is DFQATT and CDR2 is SNEGSKA (reference sequence). This CDR3 contains 14 residues. Trimming took 5 bases from V and 0 from J, leaving 11 bases between them. CDR3 in DNA: TGCAGTGCTCGGAGCAGTAGCTCCTACAATGAGCAGTTCTTC. Protein sequence: CSARSSSSYNEQFF.

This clonotype appeared many times. The CDR3 loop reads CASRGYEQYF. CDR3 nucleotides: TGTGCCAGCAGGGGGTACGAGCAGTACTTC. J is TRBJ2-7 and V is TRBV28; no clear D gene. The V end was cut by 6 bases, the J end by 4 bases, with 4 bases between. This CDR3 is built from 10 residues. In germline, CDR1 is MDHEN, CDR2 SYDVKM.